This T cell receptor (beta chain) was recovered during a study of blood T cell repertoires in COVID-19 (dated by TCRdb to 2018 to 2021). Some background on the complete study: Collaborator samples came from the United States, Italy and Spain and covered acute and convalescent phases of COVID-19. The material from the prospective study consisted of cDNA or gDNA derived from T cells, B-cell-depleted T cells, or PBMCs. Subjects who had been exposed to COVID-19, were actively infected with it, or had recovered from it provided the deeply sampled blood TCRbeta repertoires that made up the dataset. The repertoires were released in a freely available public database intended as a resource for research on the immune response to SARS-CoV-2. The samples were drawn from the first 160 participants of the ongoing ImmuneRACE study and from under 1,500 subjects provided by 6 global collaborators. Sample metadata almost always included a de-identified subject ID, COVID-19 status, age in years and sex. Where HLA class I and class II types were available, the types were taken from metadata supplied by the sample provider, not from assay-based typing. Beyond this particular receptor, the publication reports: The quantity of clinical and demographic metadata differed by source and by participant and was supplied without curation.

TCRbeta CDR3 regions were amplified from genomic DNA using the immunoSEQ Assay, a bias-controlled multiplex PCR. On the study's bioinformatics: Nucleated cell counts per sample were estimated from amplification of reference gene primers within the assay. To quantify the absolute abundance of each unique TCRbeta CDR3 rearrangement, sequence reads were collapsed and filtered. For each sample, productive Simpson clonality was calculated as the square root of Simpson's diversity index over productive rearrangements. TCRdb obtained this table from immuneACCESS and retained in-frame rearrangements with V and J assigned. These tables miss some clones; where compared with another copy, unresolved V genes account for less than half of the shortfall, and the remainder is unexplained. The V and J calls and clone size come from that table; D and trimming were worked out from the DNA. Here the sample has around 190,000 clones; around 83% occur a single time. The ten largest make up less than 15% of the sample.

At the junction V is shortened by 5 bases and J by 8 bases, with 12 bases in between. CDR1 and CDR2, per the germline V gene, are MDHEN and SYDVKM. The CDR3 sequence holds 12 residues, the cysteine and phenylalanine included. Only the CDR3 part of the read is kept: 36 bases, read in frame from the first base. The collaborating institutions used their own protocols to collect whole blood in K2EDTA tubes. For TCRbeta analysis, collaborator samples were shipped as frozen whole blood, as isolated PBMCs, or as DNA extracted from either sample type. This clone was recorded only once. Its target antigen remains unknown. No base qualities exist here, and no much larger clone lies one base off it.

The receptor was derived from a human donor in a cohort sampled during active COVID-19. The V and J genes are TRBV28 and TRBJ1-2; the D gene is not confidently resolved. Specimen: peripheral blood. The CDR3 region has the sequence CASSPGLGGYTF. The DNA sequence is as follows: TGTGCCAGCAGTCCGGGGTTAGGAGGCTACACCTTC.